The 30 T cell receptor beta chains below all came from one sample that was sequenced in a study of OX40 agonist ivuxolimab in advanced cancers. Clones were sequenced by immunoSEQ multiplex PCR, and TCRdb holds only the in-frame ones, with some missing. In the table there are under 95,000 clones, roughly nine tenths of which are singletons. The specimen was CD4+ or CD8+ T cells sorted from blood, collected in a trial of the OX40 agonist ivuxolimab. The receptors come from an adult with an advanced solid tumor such as melanoma, head and neck, liver or kidney cancer.

The chain couples TRBV14 to TRBJ1-1, with TRBD1 matching 7 bases. The junction had 11 bases not matched to a gene; V was cut back by 3 bases and J by 4 bases. The CDR3 runs 16 residues. Germline-derived CDR1 and CDR2 are SGHDN and FVKESK. In DNA form, the CDR3 reads TGTGCCAGCAGCCATCAACGTGGACAGGCGGGCACTGAAGCTTTCTTT. Its protein product is CASSHQRGQAGTEAFF.

The CDR3 protein is CASSKVHEQYF. The CDR3 bases are TGTGCCAGCAGTAAAGTCCACGAGCAGTACTTC. The chain couples TRBV6-6 to TRBJ2-7, with D unclear. The length of the CDR3 is 11 residues. Germline V gene data show CDR1 as MNHNY and CDR2 as SVGAGI (reference sequence). V was cut by 5 bases and J by 5 bases, with 7 bases left in between.

This rearrangement joins TRBV6-5 to TRBJ2-7; D is unresolved. Germline V CDR1 and CDR2: MNHEY, SVGAGI. This CDR3 contains 15 residues. The V end was cut by 2 bases, the J end by 2 bases, with 13 bases between. The CDR3 DNA reads TGTGCCAGCAGTTACCGGACGGACGGACCCTACGAGCAGTACTTC. It is translated as CASSYRTDGPYEQYF.

The CDR3 DNA is TGTGCCTGGGGCTTTCAGGGGGCTGGCACTGAAGCTTTCTTT. Its protein product is CAWGFQGAGTEAFF. The chain uses TRBV30 and TRBJ1-1, with 8 bases lining up with TRBD1. Losses at the gene ends were 5 bases for V and 4 bases for J; bases not matched to a gene: 9. Germline V gene lookup returns CDR1 GTSNPN and CDR2 SVGIG (reference sequence). The CDR3 spans 14 residues.

This chain connects TRBV15 to TRBJ2-7; TRBD1 matches 8 bases. CDR1 is LNHNV and CDR2 is YYDKDF in the germline V gene (reference sequence). V dropped 5 bases and J dropped 1; count of bases not matched to a gene: 10. CDR3 length: 16 amino acids. The CDR3, as DNA: TGTGCCACCAGCGGAGGGACAGGAGATTTTTCCTACGAGCAGTACTTC. This gives the protein CATSGGTGDFSYEQYF.

The chain carries TRBV30 and TRBJ1-2, with 7 bases aligning to TRBD1. This CDR3 contains 14 residues. Looked up from germline, CDR1 is GTSNPN and CDR2 is SVGIG (reference sequence). The ends lost 4 bases at V and 3 bases at J; junction bases unmatched: 8. CDR3 nucleotides: TGTGCCTGGATGCGAGGTCAGGGGGACTATGGCTACACCTTC. This sequence encodes CAWMRGQGDYGYTF.

The chain carries TRBV11-2 and TRBJ1-5; a weak D match, TRBD1 (5 bases). The CDR3 length is 15 residues. V lost 8 bases and J lost 0, with 14 bases in between. The germline CDR1 and CDR2 sequences are SGHAT and FQNNGV. The CDR3 sequence: CASGYRGVSNQPQHF. The CDR3 DNA sequence: TGTGCCAGCGGATACCGGGGGGTTAGCAATCAGCCCCAGCATTTT.

About this clone: Other DNA sequences of this sample code for an identical CDR3. This chain joins TRBV9 and TRBJ2-2; D unresolved. Trimming took 5 bases from V and 3 from J, leaving 2 bases between them. CDR3 length: 11 amino acids. CDR1 is SGDLS, CDR2 YYNGEE, per germline. In DNA, the CDR3 is TGTGCCAGCAGTGACACCGGGGAGCTGTTTTTT. Its protein product is CASSDTGELFF.

V is TRBV10-3 and J is TRBJ2-1; tentatively, D is TRBD1 (6 bases). CDR3 length equals 13 residues. V was shortened by 2 bases and J by 5 bases, with 7 bases between the two germline ends. The germline V gene encodes CDR1 ENHRY and CDR2 SYGVKD. CDR3 loop: CAISERQDNEQFF. Written as DNA, the CDR3 is TGTGCCATCAGTGAGCGACAGGACAATGAGCAGTTCTTC.

This clone appeared once. The gene calls are TRBV18 and TRBJ1-1, with D maybe TRBD1 (5 bases). Trimming took off 4 bases at V and 10 bases at J, with 16 bases between the two ends. CDR3 size: 13 residues. CDR1 and CDR2 from the germline V gene are KGHSH and LQKENI. The CDR3 protein is CASSQINSGGAFF. Written as DNA, the CDR3 is TGTGCCAGCTCACAAATTAACTCCGGGGGAGCTTTCTTT. Variable domain in full (rest from reference TRBV18 and TRBJ1-1): NAGVMQNPRHLVRRRGQEARLRCSPMKGHSHVYWYRQLPEEGLKFMVYLQKENIIDESGMPKERFSAEFPKEGPSILRIQQVVRGDSAAYFCASSQINSGGAFFGQGTRLTVV.

The chain has TRBV6-5 and TRBJ2-5; D ambiguous. Germline V lookup: CDR1 MNHEY, CDR2 SVGAGI. The V and J ends lost 0 bases and 3 bases respectively, with 5 bases between them. The CDR3 is made up of 13 amino acids. CDR3 protein: CASSYSSKETQYF. The CDR3, as DNA: TGTGCCAGCAGTTACTCCTCAAAAGAGACCCAGTACTTC.

As DNA, the CDR3 is TGTGCCAGCAGCTTATCCCTAGCGAGATTGAGCACAGATACGCAGTATTTT. It codes for CASSLSLARLSTDTQYF. This rearrangement joins TRBV11-3 to TRBJ2-3; D may be TRBD2 (6 bases). Germline V gene data show CDR1 as SGHNT and CDR2 as YENEEA. V gave up 2 bases and J gave up 0 bases, with 15 bases separating them. The CDR3 has 17 amino acids.

Details on this clone: At one of its ends the junction is not consistent with the germline gene, which may arise from a read error. V usage is TRBV4-1 and J usage is TRBJ2-7, with unresolved D. The CDR3 sequence is 15 residues long. CDR1 is MGHRA, CDR2 YSYEKL, per germline. CDR3 in DNA: TGTGCCAGCAGCCAAGATGGAAAGGGCTCCTACGAGCAGTACTTC. This gives the protein CASSQDGKGSYEQYF.

The rearrangement links TRBV6-1 to TRBJ2-3; TRBD2 agrees at 14 bases. This CDR3 is built from 15 residues. V shed 6 bases, J shed 6 bases, and the junction held 5 bases outside the gene matches. Germline V gene data show CDR1 as MNHNS and CDR2 as SASEGT. As DNA, the CDR3 is TGTGCCAGCAGAACGACTAGCGGGAGGGCTGATACGCAGTATTTT. Translated: CASRTTSGRADTQYF.

The chain joins TRBV7-8 to TRBJ2-3; D ambiguous. V gave up 10 bases and J gave up 2 bases, with 13 bases separating them. Germline CDR1 and CDR2: SGHVS and FQNEAQ. CDR3 length equals 13 residues. CDR3 sequence (DNA): TGTGCCATCGCCAAACAGATCACAGATACGCAGTATTTT. Translating gives CAIAKQITDTQYF. The complete variable domain, with remaining parts taken from reference TRBV7-8 and TRBJ2-3, reads GAGVSQSPRYKVAKRGQDVALRCDPISGHVSLFWYQQALGQGPEFLTYFQNEAQLDKSGLPSDRFFAERPEGSVSTLKIQRTQQEDSAVYLCAIAKQITDTQYFGPGTRLTVL.

CDR3: CASSLSGGGEAFF. The CDR3 bases are TGTGCCAGCAGTTTATCTGGCGGAGGTGAAGCTTTCTTT. The chain joins TRBV27 to TRBJ1-1; D gene uncertain. V shed 0 bases and J shed 7 bases, with 9 bases lying between them. Germline assignment: CDR1 MNHEY and CDR2 SMNVEV (reference sequence). CDR3 length: 13 residues.

The chain links TRBV19 to TRBJ1-2; the D gene is possibly TRBD1 (5 bases). The CDR3 length is 12 residues. CDR1 is LNHDA, CDR2 SQIVND, per germline (reference sequence). The V and J ends lost 6 bases and 8 bases respectively, with 13 bases between them. CDR3 sequence (DNA): TGTGCCAGTAGCGTCCAGGGTAGCGGCTACACCTTC. Translation: CASSVQGSGYTF.

The CDR3 reads CASSSVARGSYEQYF. As DNA, the CDR3 is TGTGCCAGCAGCTCCGTAGCGCGGGGCAGCTACGAGCAGTACTTC. The V gene is TRBV13, the J gene TRBJ2-5; perhaps TRBD2 as D (6 bases). The DNA end lines up better with TRBJ2-7; the J call may be wrong. The CDR3 spans 15 residues. Germline V gene sequence: CDR1 PRHDT, CDR2 FYEKMQ (reference sequence).

The sample holds a few counts of this clone. The J gene is TRBJ1-3, the V gene TRBV11-2, with D hard to call. The CDR3 contains 15 residues. The V gene's germline CDR1 is SGHAT and CDR2 FQNNGV. V lost 3 bases and J 3 bases, leaving 12 bases between the germline ends. The CDR3 loop reads CASSFEGFYGNTIYF. For the CDR3, the DNA is TGTGCCAGCAGCTTCGAGGGCTTTTATGGAAACACCATATATTTT.

The V and J genes are TRBV27 and TRBJ1-5; a weak D match, TRBD1 (6 bases). V was trimmed by 5 bases and J by 6 bases, leaving 11 bases between them. Germline loops: CDR1 MNHEY, CDR2 SMNVEV (reference sequence). The CDR3 runs to 13 residues. CDR3 sequence (DNA): TGTGCCAGCAGTACTACAGGGTTTCAGCCCCAGCATTTT. This encodes CASSTTGFQPQHF.

This chain uses TRBV10-1 with TRBJ1-3; D call uncertain. CDR1 is WNHNN, CDR2 SYGVQD, per germline (reference sequence). The CDR3 covers 14 residues. V dropped 5 bases and J dropped 0 bases, with 8 bases sitting between them. The CDR3 reads CASSNRSSGNTIYF. The CDR3 nucleotides are TGCGCCAGCAGTAATCGGAGCTCTGGAAACACCATATATTTT.

This chain uses TRBV29-1 with TRBJ1-2; a weak D match, TRBD1 (6 bases). V shed 4 bases and J shed 8 bases, with 14 bases lying between them. Germline-derived CDR1 and CDR2 are SQVTM and ANQGSEA. The CDR3 length is 12 residues. The chain's CDR3 is CSVGGPRWGYTF. Here the CDR3 DNA reads TGCAGCGTTGGGGGGCCAAGGTGGGGCTACACCTTC.

This rearrangement joins TRBV18 to TRBJ2-5, with TRBD2 matching over 7 bases. V shed 0 bases, J shed 1 base, and the junction held 8 bases outside the gene matches. The CDR3 is 17 amino acids. Germline V gene sequence: CDR1 KGHSH, CDR2 LQKENI. The CDR3: CASSPPRGQRGQETQYF. In DNA, the CDR3 is TGTGCCAGCTCACCACCGCGGGGCCAGCGGGGCCAAGAGACCCAGTACTTC.

This chain joins TRBV14 and TRBJ2-2; 7 bases match TRBD2. Germline CDR1 reads SGHDN; CDR2 reads FVKESK. V shed 4 bases, J shed 3 bases, and the junction held 11 bases outside the gene matches. The length of the CDR3 is 17 residues. The CDR3 loop is CASSPFLGLADTGELFF. CDR3 nucleotide sequence: TGTGCCAGCAGCCCATTTTTGGGGCTAGCGGACACCGGGGAGCTGTTTTTT. Together with reference TRBV14 and TRBJ2-2, the CDR3 gives the full variable domain: EAGVTQFPSHSVIEKGQTVTLRCDPISGHDNLYWYRRVMGKEIKFLLHFVKESKQDESGMPNNRFLAERTGGTYSTLKVQPAELEDSGVYFCASSPFLGLADTGELFFGEGSRLTVL.

The chain recombines TRBV4-2 with TRBJ2-7, with 7 bases lining up with TRBD2. The CDR3 has 15 amino acids. Germline V gene data show CDR1 as LGHNA and CDR2 as YNFKEQ. Losses at the gene ends were 3 bases for V and 3 bases for J; bases not matched to a gene: 8. The CDR3 spells CASSQGLAVGYEQYF. The CDR3, as DNA: TGTGCCAGCAGCCAGGGGCTAGCGGTAGGCTACGAGCAGTACTTC.

The chain couples TRBV9 to TRBJ1-4; weak D call: TRBD1 (5 bases). Germline CDR1 is SGDLS and CDR2 is YYNGEE. Trimming left V 7 bases short and J 10 bases short, with 20 bases between. The CDR3 extends over 14 amino acids. The CDR3 spells CASGEFVAGGKLFF. The CDR3 nucleotides are TGTGCCAGCGGAGAGTTTGTGGCTGGGGGAAAACTGTTTTTT.

This sequence joins TRBV27 and TRBJ2-5, with D perhaps given as TRBD1 or TRBD2 (5 bases each). The CDR3 is made up of 13 amino acids. V was trimmed by 3 bases and J by 5 bases, leaving 10 bases between them. CDR1 and CDR2 from the germline V gene are MNHEY and SMNVEV (reference sequence). The CDR3 loop is CASSFRGGETQYF. CDR3 nucleotide sequence: TGTGCCAGCAGTTTTAGGGGCGGGGAGACCCAGTACTTC.

This chain uses TRBV5-4 with TRBJ2-1; 7 nucleotides match TRBD2. The germline V gene encodes CDR1 SGHNT and CDR2 YYREEE (reference sequence). V was pared by 2 bases and J by 9 bases, with 2 bases of the junction left unmatched. The CDR3 totals 12 residues. The CDR3 sequence: CASSFGTTEQFF. CDR3 in DNA: TGTGCCAGCAGCTTCGGGACTACTGAGCAGTTCTTC.

CDR3: CASSYGQGGGNKQFF. CDR3 DNA sequence: TGTGCCAGCAGTTACGGACAGGGTGGTGGGAATAAGCAGTTCTTC. This rearrangement joins TRBV6-5 to TRBJ2-1; 8 bases match TRBD1. This CDR3 contains 15 residues. The V gene's germline CDR1 is MNHEY and CDR2 SVGAGI. The V segment lost 2 bases and the J segment 11 bases; nucleotides outside the gene matches: 11.

This clone came up a few times. The chain has TRBV4-2 and TRBJ2-7; 16 bases map to TRBD2. Looked up from germline, CDR1 is LGHNA and CDR2 is YNFKEQ. The junction had 5 bases not matched to a gene; V was cut back by 4 bases and J by 5 bases. This CDR3 is 16 amino acids long. The CDR3 here is CASSRGLAGGTDEQYF. The CDR3 DNA is TGTGCCAGCAGCCGGGGACTAGCGGGAGGGACCGACGAGCAGTACTTC.